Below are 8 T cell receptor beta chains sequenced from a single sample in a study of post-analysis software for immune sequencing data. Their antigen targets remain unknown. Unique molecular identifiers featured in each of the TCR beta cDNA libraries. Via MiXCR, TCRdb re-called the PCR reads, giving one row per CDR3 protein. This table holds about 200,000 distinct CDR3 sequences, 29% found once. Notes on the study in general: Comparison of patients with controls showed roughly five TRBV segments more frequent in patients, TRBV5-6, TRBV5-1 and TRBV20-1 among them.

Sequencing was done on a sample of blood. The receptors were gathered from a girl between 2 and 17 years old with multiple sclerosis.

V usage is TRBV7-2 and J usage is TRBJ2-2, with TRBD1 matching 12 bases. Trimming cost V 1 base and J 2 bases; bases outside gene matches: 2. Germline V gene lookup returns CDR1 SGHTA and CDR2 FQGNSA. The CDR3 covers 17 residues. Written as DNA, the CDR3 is TGTGCCAGCAGCTTAGGGGACAGGGGGCTTAACACCGGGGAGCTGTTTTTT. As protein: CASSLGDRGLNTGELFF. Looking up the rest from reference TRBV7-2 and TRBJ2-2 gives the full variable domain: GAGVSQSPSNKVTEKGKDVELRCDPISGHTALYWYRQSLGQGLEFLIYFQGNSAPDKSGLPSDRFSAERTGGSVSTLTIQRTQQEDSAVYLCASSLGDRGLNTGELFFGEGSRLTVL.

The CDR3 region is CASSPPTTSYEQYF. The CDR3 DNA follows: TGTGCCAGCTCACCACCTACGACTAGTTATGAGCAGTACTTC. The chain carries TRBV18 and TRBJ2-5; D is perhaps TRBD2 (6 bases). This CDR3 is built from 14 residues. Germline CDR1 reads KGHSH; CDR2 reads LQKENI. Trimming left V 0 bases short and J 11 bases short, with 16 bases between.

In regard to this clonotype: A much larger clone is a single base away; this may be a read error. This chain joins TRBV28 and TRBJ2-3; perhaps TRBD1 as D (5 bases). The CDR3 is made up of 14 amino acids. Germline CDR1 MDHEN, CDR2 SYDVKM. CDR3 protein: CASSLPRQIDAQYF. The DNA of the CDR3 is TGTGCCAGCAGTTTACCCAGACAGATAGATGCGCAGTATTTT.

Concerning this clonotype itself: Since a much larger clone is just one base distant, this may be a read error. CDR3 in DNA: TGCAGTGCACCAAACCCCCGGGACCGAAGGGTGACCCAGTACTTC. Translation gives CSAPNPRDRRVTQYF. The rearrangement joins TRBV20-1 to TRBJ2-7; perhaps D is TRBD1 or TRBD2 (5 bases each). The end of the DNA aligns better with TRBJ2-5, so the J call may be wrong. Per germline, CDR1 DFQATT and CDR2 SNEGSKA (reference sequence). The CDR3 runs 15 residues.

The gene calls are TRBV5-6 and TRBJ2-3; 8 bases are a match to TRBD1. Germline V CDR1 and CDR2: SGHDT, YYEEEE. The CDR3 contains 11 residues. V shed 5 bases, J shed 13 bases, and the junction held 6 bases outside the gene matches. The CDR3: CASSRQGQEYF. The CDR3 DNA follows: TGTGCCAGCAGTCGACAGGGACAGGAGTATTTT. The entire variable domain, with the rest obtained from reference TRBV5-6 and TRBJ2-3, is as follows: DAGVTQSPTHLIKTRGQQVTLRCSPKSGHDTVSWYQQALGQGPQFIFQYYEEEERQRGNFPDRFSGHQFPNYSSELNVNALLLGDSALYLCASSRQGQEYFGPGTRLTVL.

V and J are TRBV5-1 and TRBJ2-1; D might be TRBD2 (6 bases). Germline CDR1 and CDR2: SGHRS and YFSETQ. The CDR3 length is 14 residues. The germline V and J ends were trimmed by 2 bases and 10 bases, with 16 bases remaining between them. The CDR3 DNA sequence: TGCGCCAGCAGCTTAACCGGGGCAGGAGGGGAGCAGTTCTTC. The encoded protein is CASSLTGAGGEQFF.

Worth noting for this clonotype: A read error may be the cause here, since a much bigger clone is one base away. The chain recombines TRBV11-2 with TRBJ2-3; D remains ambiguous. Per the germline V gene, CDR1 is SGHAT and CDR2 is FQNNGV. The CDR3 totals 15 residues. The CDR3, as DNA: TGTGCCAGCAGCTTCCACTGGACCAGCACAGATGCGCAGTATTTT. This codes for CASSFHWTSTDAQYF.

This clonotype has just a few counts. In DNA form, the CDR3 reads TGCGCCAGCAGCACCGGGACCACCCAAGAGACCCAGTACTTC. It translates to CASSTGTTQETQYF. The chain uses TRBV5-1 and TRBJ2-5; D may correspond to TRBD1 or TRBD2 (5 bases each). CDR3 length equals 14 residues. Trimming shortened V by 4 bases and J by 1 base, and 11 bases separated the two germline ends. CDR1 and CDR2 from the germline V gene are SGHRS and YFSETQ.